One TCR beta chain is described in this entry. This entry is derived from a study of T cell changes during pregnancy in multiple sclerosis. Sequenced by immunoSEQ multiplex PCR; TCRdb stores in-frame clones only, minus some. Of some 40,000 clones in the sample, 85% to 95% were seen once. Trimming cost V 4 bases and J 0 bases, with 13 bases left between them. CDR3 size: 15 residues. Germline lookup yields CDR1 SQVTM and CDR2 ANQGSEA. The sequence came from a female donor with multiple sclerosis, enrolled in a pregnancy study. The chain joins TRBV29-1 to TRBJ1-3, with TRBD1 as a possible D gene (6 bases). Sequencing was performed on CD4+ T cells from peripheral blood mononuclear cells, taken after pregnancy. CDR3 protein: CSVGKGQSSGNTIYF. CDR3 DNA sequence: TGCAGCGTTGGTAAAGGACAGTCCTCTGGAAACACCATATATTTT.